This TCR beta chain is from a study of T-cell reconstitution after alpha-beta-depleted transplantation in children. Notes on the study in general: By one year post-transplant, T-cell counts and diversity largely arose from T cells that were newly produced. After transplant, high TCRbeta diversity at day 60 in some patients arose from surviving recipient T cells and thymic progenitors. Approximately two months post-transplant, alpha-beta T cells reportedly originated from several hundred expanded graft clones.

As for this clonotype: What it recognizes is unknown.

CDR1 is MGHRA, CDR2 YSYEKL, per germline. V trimming: 0 bases; J trimming: 4 bases; junction bases outside the gene matches: 8. The CDR3 spans 16 residues. Construction of the TCRbeta library involved unique molecular identifiers. TCRdb processed the PCR reads anew with MiXCR; each CDR3 protein has one entry. The data hold 200,000 to 300,000 distinct CDR3 sequences, with over 20% observed a single time. The sequence came from a girl aged 2-10 years with Fanconi anemia, due to receive a stem cell transplant. V and J are TRBV4-1 and TRBJ2-7; TRBD1 aligns across 8 bases. The starting material was PBMCs, obtained before TCRalphabeta/CD19-depleted stem cell transplant. DNA for the CDR3: TGCGCCAGCAGCCAAGATATCGAGCAGGGGGCTTACGAGCAGTACTTC. Translating gives CASSQDIEQGAYEQYF.